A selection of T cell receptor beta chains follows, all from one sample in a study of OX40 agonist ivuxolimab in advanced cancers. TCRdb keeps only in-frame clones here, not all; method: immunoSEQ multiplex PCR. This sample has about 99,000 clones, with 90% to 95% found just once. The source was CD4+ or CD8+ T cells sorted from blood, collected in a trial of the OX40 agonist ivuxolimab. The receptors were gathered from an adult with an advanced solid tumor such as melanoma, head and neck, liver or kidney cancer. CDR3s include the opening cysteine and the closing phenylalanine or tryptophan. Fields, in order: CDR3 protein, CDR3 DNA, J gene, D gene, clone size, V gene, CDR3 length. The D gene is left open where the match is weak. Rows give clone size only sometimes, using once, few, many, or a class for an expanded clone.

CASSLDPLGSYEQYF,TGTGCCAGCAGCTTAGATCCTTTGGGATCGTACGAGCAGTACTTC,TRBJ2-7,-,-,TRBV11-2,15
CASSRARVQGNTEAFF,TGTGCCAGCAGCCGAGCCCGGGTGCAGGGTAACACTGAAGCTTTCTTT,TRBJ1-1,-,-,TRBV7-2,16
CASSFRTLTDTQYF,TGTGCCAGCAGCTTCAGGACCCTCACAGATACGCAGTATTTT,TRBJ2-3,-,-,TRBV6-6,14
CASSRGTGRLDSYEQYF,TGCGCCAGCAGCCGGGGGACAGGGAGGCTAGATTCCTACGAGCAGTACTTC,TRBJ2-7,TRBD1,-,TRBV5-1,17
CASSKPGLAGGPSEQFF,TGTGCCAGCTCAAAACCGGGACTAGCGGGAGGGCCCTCTGAGCAGTTCTTC,TRBJ2-1,TRBD2,-,TRBV18,17
CASSSPGLNTEAFF,TGTGCCAGCAGTTCCCCCGGCCTGAACACTGAAGCTTTCTTT,TRBJ1-1,-,-,TRBV6-6,14
CATSRGSGRTPDTQYF,TGTGCCACCAGCAGAGGGAGCGGGAGGACTCCAGATACGCAGTATTTT,TRBJ2-3,TRBD2,-,TRBV15,16
CASSLGRLAGFHNEQFF,TGCGCCAGCAGCTTGGGCCGTCTAGCGGGATTTCACAATGAGCAGTTCTTC,TRBJ2-1,TRBD2,-,TRBV5-1,17
CASSLGSRPDTQYF,TGTGCCAGCAGCTTAGGTAGCCGCCCAGATACGCAGTATTTT,TRBJ2-3,-,-,TRBV11-2,14
CASSLGLRVNTGELFF,TGTGCCAGCAGCTTGGGTCTCCGCGTGAACACCGGGGAGCTGTTTTTT,TRBJ2-2,-,-,TRBV5-6,16
CACTHYNEQFF,TGTGCCTGTACGCATTACAATGAGCAGTTCTTC,TRBJ2-1,-,-,TRBV30,11
CASSLSTRTGLKTQYF,TGTGCCAGCAGCCTCTCCACGCGGACAGGGTTAAAGACCCAGTACTTC,TRBJ2-5,TRBD1,once,TRBV5-4,16
CATQWGRDGYTF,TGTGCCACCCAATGGGGGCGCGATGGCTACACCTTC,TRBJ1-2,-,-,TRBV6-5,12
CASSIIREEEKLFF,TGTGCCAGTAGTATCATCAGGGAGGAGGAAAAACTGTTTTTT,TRBJ1-4,-,-,TRBV19,14
CASSSVGTSGSEQYF,TGTGCCAGCAGCTCAGTCGGGACTAGCGGATCAGAGCAGTACTTC,TRBJ2-7,TRBD2,-,TRBV7-6,15
CAISAQAETQYF,TGTGCCATCAGTGCTCAAGCTGAGACCCAGTACTTC,TRBJ2-5,-,-,TRBV10-3,12
CASSLLGTSYEQYF,TGTGCCAGCAGCTTGTTGGGGACCTCCTACGAGCAGTACTTC,TRBJ2-7,-,-,TRBV5-4,14
CASSLVRDTQYF,TGTGCCAGCAGCTTAGTGAGAGATACGCAGTATTTT,TRBJ2-3,-,-,TRBV7-6,12
CASKPGGEIGSEQFF,TGTGCCAGCAAACCAGGGGGAGAAATAGGAAGTGAGCAGTTCTTC,TRBJ2-1,TRBD1,-,TRBV5-4,15
CASSHSGRMNTGELFF,TGTGCCAGTAGTCATTCTGGACGAATGAACACCGGGGAGCTGTTTTTT,TRBJ2-2,-,-,TRBV19,16
CASSQEPPRGLAGETQYF,TGTGCCAGCAGCCAAGAACCTCCCCGGGGACTAGCGGGAGAGACCCAGTACTTC,TRBJ2-5,TRBD2,-,TRBV14,18
CASSVALAGVGEQFF,TGTGCCAGCAGCGTCGCACTAGCGGGAGTGGGCGAGCAGTTCTTC,TRBJ2-1,TRBD2,once,TRBV9,15
CASSSGLAQNEQFF,TGTGCCAGCAGCTCGGGACTAGCGCAGAATGAGCAGTTCTTC,TRBJ2-1,TRBD2,-,TRBV5-6,14
CASSQGREGYGYTF,TGCGCCAGCAGCCAAGGCAGGGAAGGGTATGGCTACACCTTC,TRBJ1-2,-,-,TRBV4-1,14
CAWSRQLAGKRSNEQFF,TGTGCCTGGAGTCGCCAACTAGCGGGAAAGAGGTCGAATGAGCAGTTCTTC,TRBJ2-1,TRBD2,-,TRBV30,17
CASSPTRTGGEAWYF,TGTGCCAGCTCACCAACTAGGACAGGGGGCGAAGCATGGTATTTT,TRBJ2-3,TRBD1,-,TRBV18,15
CASSLGRLSYNEQFF,TGCGCCAGCAGCTTGGGCCGGCTTTCCTACAATGAGCAGTTCTTC,TRBJ2-1,-,-,TRBV5-1,15
CASMVNGGEQFF,TGTGCCAGCATGGTGAATGGCGGTGAGCAGTTCTTC,TRBJ2-1,-,-,TRBV28,12
CASSESEGDQPQHF,TGCGCCAGCAGTGAGTCGGAGGGTGATCAGCCCCAGCATTTT,TRBJ1-5,-,-,TRBV10-2,14
CASSPRLAETETQYF,TGTGCCAGCTCACCTCGGCTAGCGGAGACAGAGACCCAGTACTTC,TRBJ2-5,TRBD2,-,TRBV18,15
CSVNRGSYGYTF,TGCAGCGTTAATAGGGGCAGCTATGGCTACACCTTC,TRBJ1-2,-,-,TRBV29-1,12
CASSKKRELPYNEQFF,TGTGCCAGCAGTAAAAAGCGGGAACTCCCCTACAATGAGCAGTTCTTC,TRBJ2-1,TRBD2,-,TRBV28,16
CASVCVQSRANVLTF,TGTGCCAGCGTTTGCGTACAAAGTCGGGCCAACGTCCTGACTTTC,TRBJ2-6,-,-,TRBV5-7,15
CASSLDRDQPQHF,TGCGCCAGCAGCTTGGACAGGGATCAGCCCCAGCATTTT,TRBJ1-5,-,-,TRBV5-1,13
CASSLTDEQFF,TGTGCCAGCAGCTTAACGGATGAGCAGTTCTTC,TRBJ2-1,-,-,TRBV11-2,11
CAIRTGGLNTEAFF,TGTGCCATCCGGACAGGGGGTTTGAACACTGAAGCTTTCTTT,TRBJ1-1,TRBD1,-,TRBV10-3,14
CASSSDAVETQYF,TGTGCCAGCAGCTCCGACGCGGTGGAGACCCAGTACTTC,TRBJ2-5,-,-,TRBV7-2,13
CASSFTLGYRGGYEQYF,TGTGCCAGCAGTTTCACTCTTGGGTACAGGGGAGGTTACGAGCAGTACTTC,TRBJ2-7,-,-,TRBV27,17
CASSLTTAQYYEQYF,TGCGCCAGCAGCTTGACCACAGCCCAGTACTACGAGCAGTACTTC,TRBJ2-7,-,-,TRBV5-1,15
CASSTRGSETQYF,TGTGCCAGCAGCACGAGGGGATCGGAGACCCAGTACTTC,TRBJ2-5,-,-,TRBV7-9,13
CASSKISGLAGFFVPYEQYF,TGTGCCAGCAGCAAGATAAGTGGACTAGCGGGATTCTTTGTTCCCTACGAGCAGTACTTC,TRBJ2-7,-,-,TRBV21-1,20
CSARAYAEAFF,TGCAGTGCTAGAGCGTACGCTGAAGCTTTCTTT,TRBJ1-1,-,-,TRBV20-1,11
CASSLGSQPIQYF,TGTGCCAGCAGTTTAGGCAGCCAACCTATTCAGTACTTC,TRBJ2-4,-,-,TRBV28,13
CASSLSQGNTEAFF,TGTGCCAGCAGCCTAAGCCAGGGGAACACTGAAGCTTTCTTT,TRBJ1-1,-,-,TRBV14,14
CASFWQFEQYF,TGTGCCAGCTTTTGGCAGTTCGAGCAGTACTTC,TRBJ2-7,-,-,TRBV2,11